The source of this T cell receptor beta chain is a study of graft-versus-host responses after intestinal transplantation. Study background: Transplantation in recipients was multivisceral, liver-intestinal, or isolated intestinal. Anti-thymocyte globulin served as induction for all recipients, who then took tacrolimus and steroids for three to four years. Study-level points and caveats: Recipient marrow harbored GvH clones, some of which surfaced first in ileum or blood.

Assay used: immunoSEQ multiplex PCR; TCRdb lists only in-frame clones, some missing. The repertoire holds approximately 20,000 clones, with around two fifths as singletons. Investigators plated 200,000 CFSE-labeled responder cells together with 200,000 irradiated stimulator cells labeled with violet dye. Sorting of proliferating CFSE-low CD3+CD4+ and CD3+CD8+ responders took place after the reaction. Looked up from germline, CDR1 is MGHDK and CDR2 is SYGVNS. V lost 1 base and J lost 7; bases outside the gene matches: 11. This CDR3 region has 17 residues. Sequencing was performed on alloreactive CD8+ T cells from a mixed lymphocyte reaction culture, taken before intestinal transplant. Regarding subset: CFSE-low proliferating T cells sorted from roughly 6-day pre-transplant mixed lymphocyte reaction (GvH or HvG direction). The V call is TRBV25-1, the J call TRBJ1-4; 8 positions match TRBD1. This TCR was recovered from a human patient who received an intestinal transplant. The CDR3 DNA is TGTGCCAGCAGTGAATCTCTGGGACAGGTCCCCCCTGAAAAACTGTTTTTT. Translating it yields CASSESLGQVPPEKLFF.